This TCR beta chain derives from a study of CXCR3-negative and CXCR3-positive naive CD8 T cells. Notes on the study in general: TCR strength was inferred from TRB CDR3 properties, while surface CD5 was comparable between naive subsets. CXCR3-negative naive cells had less hydrophobic TRB CDR3s than did CXCR3-positive naive cells.

UMI-labeled 5' RACE TRB cDNA libraries were prepared from the cells. From the 5' RACE reads, TCRdb lists one entry per CDR3 protein and no DNA. The sample's table shows more than 75,000 distinct CDR3 sequences. In germline, CDR1 is MDHEN, CDR2 SYDVKM. The CDR3 loop spans 17 amino acids. Comments on this clonotype: Its target is not known.

This TCR was sampled from a human donor in good health. Some clones in this sample may be carry-over from other donors' samples. The sequencing input was naive CXCR3+ CD8+ T cells from blood. The subset here: CD45RO-CCR7+CD27+CD95- naive CD8+ T cells expressing CXCR3 (TNR3+). The chain uses TRBV28 and TRBJ1-4; lacking DNA, the TRBD1 call made by TCRdb goes unchecked. The CDR3 reads CASSSLTGGSTNEKLFF.